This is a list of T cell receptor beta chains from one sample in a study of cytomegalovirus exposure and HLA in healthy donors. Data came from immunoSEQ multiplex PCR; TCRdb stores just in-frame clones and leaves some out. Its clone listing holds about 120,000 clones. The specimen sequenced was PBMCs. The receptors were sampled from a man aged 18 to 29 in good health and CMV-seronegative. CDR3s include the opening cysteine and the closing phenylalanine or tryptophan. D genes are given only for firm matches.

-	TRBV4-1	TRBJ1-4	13	TGCGCCAGCAGCCGGGTGCCGGGTGAAAAACTGTTTTTT	CASSRVPGEKLFF
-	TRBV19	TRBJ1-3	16	TGTGCCAGTAGTATTCAAACCGGGGGAACCGGAAACACCATATATTTT	CASSIQTGGTGNTIYF
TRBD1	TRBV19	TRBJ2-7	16	TGTGCCAGTAGTATGTGGGGACAGGTCTACTCCTACGAGCAGTACTTC	CASSMWGQVYSYEQYF
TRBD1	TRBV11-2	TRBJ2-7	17	TGTGCCAGCAGCTTACCGGGACAGGGGGCGCGGTCCTACGAGCAGTACTTC	CASSLPGQGARSYEQYF
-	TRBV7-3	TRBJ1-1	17	TGTGCCAGCAGCAAGTCCGGGACCAGGGGTACCCCTCTGGGGGCTTTCTTT	CASSKSGTRGTPLGAFF
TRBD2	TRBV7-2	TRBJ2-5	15	TGTGCCAGCAGCGGAGTACTAGCGGGATCTGAGACCCAGTACTTC	CASSGVLAGSETQYF
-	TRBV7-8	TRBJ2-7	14	TGTGCCAGCAGCTTAGACCAGGGTGGCTACGAGCAGTACTTC	CASSLDQGGYEQYF
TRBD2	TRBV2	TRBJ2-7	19	TGTGCCAGCATCAAAAGGGGGACTAGCGGGAGGCGGAGCTCCTACGAGCAGTACTTC	CASIKRGTSGRRSSYEQYF
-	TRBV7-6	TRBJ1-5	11	TGTGCCAGCGCCGGGAATCAGCCCCAGCATTTT	CASAGNQPQHF
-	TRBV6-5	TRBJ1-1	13	TGTGCCAGCAGTTACTCGTCAGCTGGGGGGGCTTTCTTT	CASSYSSAGGAFF
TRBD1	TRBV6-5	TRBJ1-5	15	TGTGCCAGCAGACCGACAGGGTTGTATGATCAGCCCCAGCATTTT	CASRPTGLYDQPQHF
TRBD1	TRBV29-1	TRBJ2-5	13	TGCAGCGTTGAGTTACAGGGGGCAGGGGAGCAGTACTTC	CSVELQGAGEQYF
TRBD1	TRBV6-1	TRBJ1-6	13	TGTGCCAGCAGGCCGGGACAGCGTTCACCCCTCCACTTT	CASRPGQRSPLHF
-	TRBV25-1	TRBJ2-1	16	TGTGCCAGCAGTGATCCGACTAGGAGCTCCTACAATGAGCAGTTCTTC	CASSDPTRSSYNEQFF
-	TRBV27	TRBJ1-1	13	TGTGCCAGCAGTTTGGGGGGGGGTGGTGAAGCTTTCTTT	CASSLGGGGEAFF
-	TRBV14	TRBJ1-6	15	TGTGCCAGCAGCCAAGCGGAGGGAAAGAATTCACCCCTCCACTTT	CASSQAEGKNSPLHF
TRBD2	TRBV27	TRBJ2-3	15	TGTGCCAGCACTCTAAGCGGGAGTGGCACAGATACGCAGTATTTT	CASTLSGSGTDTQYF
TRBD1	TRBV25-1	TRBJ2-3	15	TGTGCCAGCAGTGAATGGGACAGGAACACAGATACGCAGTATTTT	CASSEWDRNTDTQYF
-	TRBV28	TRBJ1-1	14	TGTGCCAGCAGCGATGGAGGGCCTCACACTGAAGCTTTCTTT	CASSDGGPHTEAFF
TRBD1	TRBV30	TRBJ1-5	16	TGTGCCTGGAGCCCCCAAATGACAGGGATGGTAGAGTCCCAGCATTTT	CAWSPQMTGMVESQHF
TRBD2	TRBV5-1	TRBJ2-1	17	TGCGCCAGCAGCTTACCAGGACTAGCGGGAGGGGGGAATGAGCAGTTCTTC	CASSLPGLAGGGNEQFF
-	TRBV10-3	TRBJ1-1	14	TGTGCCATCAGTTACAGGGAGAAAGGCACTGAAGCTTTCTTT	CAISYREKGTEAFF
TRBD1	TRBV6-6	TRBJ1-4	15	TGTGCCAGCAGTTACGCGGACAGGGTTGGTGAAAAACTGTTTTTT	CASSYADRVGEKLFF
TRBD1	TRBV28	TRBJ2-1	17	TGTGCCAGCAGTTTAGGGTTGGGGACAGGGTCATACAATGAGCAGTTCTTC	CASSLGLGTGSYNEQFF
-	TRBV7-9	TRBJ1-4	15	TGTGCCAGCAGCTTAGGCGGGGCGCAGATGGAAAAACTGTTTTTT	CASSLGGAQMEKLFF
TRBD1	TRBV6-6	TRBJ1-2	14	TGTGCCAGCAGTCCGGGACAGAATAACTATGGCTACACCTTC	CASSPGQNNYGYTF
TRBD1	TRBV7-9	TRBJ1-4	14	TGTGCCAGCAGCGTGGGACAGGGGAAACAAAAACTGTTTTTT	CASSVGQGKQKLFF
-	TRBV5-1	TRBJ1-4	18	TGCGCCAGCAGCCTTACCTACTACCGGACAGAGCGCGATGAAAAACTGTTTTTT	CASSLTYYRTERDEKLFF
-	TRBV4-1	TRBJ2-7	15	TGCGCCAGCAGCCAAGCCCCACAGGGCTACTACGAGCAGTACTTC	CASSQAPQGYYEQYF
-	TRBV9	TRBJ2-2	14	TGTGCCAGCAGAGTAGGTGGAGGTACCGGGGAGCTGTTTTTT	CASRVGGGTGELFF
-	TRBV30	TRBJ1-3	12	TGTGCCTCGGGGTACTCTGGAAACACCATATATTTT	CASGYSGNTIYF
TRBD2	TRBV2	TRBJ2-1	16	TGTGCCAGCAGTGGTAGCGGGGGTGTCTCCTACAATGAGCAGTTCTTC	CASSGSGGVSYNEQFF
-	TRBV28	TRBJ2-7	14	TGTGCCAGCAGTTTATCGCGGGGCAACTACGAGCAGTACTTC	CASSLSRGNYEQYF
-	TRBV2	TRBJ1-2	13	TGTGCCAGCTTCGACAGAGACTTTGGTGGCTACACCTTC	CASFDRDFGGYTF
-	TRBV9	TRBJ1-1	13	TGTGCCAGCAGCGTATCTCCGAACACTGAAGCTTTCTTT	CASSVSPNTEAFF
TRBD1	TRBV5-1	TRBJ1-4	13	TGCGCCAGCAGCACACGACAGGGCGAAAAACTGTTTTTT	CASSTRQGEKLFF
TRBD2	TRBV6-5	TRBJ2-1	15	TGTGCCAGCAGTTCCCCGGGAGGGCCAACAAATGAGCAGTTCTTC	CASSSPGGPTNEQFF
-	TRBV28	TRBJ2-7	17	TGTGCCAGCACCTCTTCGGGTGCACCATCTAGTTACTACGAGCAGTACTTC	CASTSSGAPSSYYEQYF
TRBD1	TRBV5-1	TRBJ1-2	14	TGCGCCAGCAGCCCCATTCGGGACAGCGGTGGCTACACCTTC	CASSPIRDSGGYTF
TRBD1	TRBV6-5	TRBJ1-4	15	TGTGCCAGCAGTCCCGACAGGGGGAACTATGAAAAACTGTTTTTT	CASSPDRGNYEKLFF
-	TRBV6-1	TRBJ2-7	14	TGTGCCAGCAGTGAAGGAGGGACTCTCTACGAGCAGTACTTC	CASSEGGTLYEQYF
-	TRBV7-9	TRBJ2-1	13	TGTGCCAGCAGCTTAGTAGGGGGAGGGGGTCCGTTCTTC	CASSLVGGGGPFF
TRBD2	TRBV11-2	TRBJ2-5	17	TGTGCCAGCAGCCCCGGACCTAGCGGGAGGGAGGGGGAGACCCAGTACTTC	CASSPGPSGREGETQYF
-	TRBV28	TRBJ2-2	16	TGTGCCAGCAGAAATTGGGGGGGGACAAACACCGGGGAGCTGTTTTTT	CASRNWGGTNTGELFF
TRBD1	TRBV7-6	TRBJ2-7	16	TGTGCCAGCAGCTTAGCCGCAGGGGGAGCTTTCGACGAGCAGTACTTC	CASSLAAGGAFDEQYF
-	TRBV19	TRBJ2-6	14	TGTGCCAGTATCAGTTCCTCTGGGGCCAACGTCCTGACTTTC	CASISSSGANVLTF
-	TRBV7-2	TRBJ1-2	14	TGTGCCAGCACCAGGACAGAAGCTAACTATGGCTACACCTTC	CASTRTEANYGYTF